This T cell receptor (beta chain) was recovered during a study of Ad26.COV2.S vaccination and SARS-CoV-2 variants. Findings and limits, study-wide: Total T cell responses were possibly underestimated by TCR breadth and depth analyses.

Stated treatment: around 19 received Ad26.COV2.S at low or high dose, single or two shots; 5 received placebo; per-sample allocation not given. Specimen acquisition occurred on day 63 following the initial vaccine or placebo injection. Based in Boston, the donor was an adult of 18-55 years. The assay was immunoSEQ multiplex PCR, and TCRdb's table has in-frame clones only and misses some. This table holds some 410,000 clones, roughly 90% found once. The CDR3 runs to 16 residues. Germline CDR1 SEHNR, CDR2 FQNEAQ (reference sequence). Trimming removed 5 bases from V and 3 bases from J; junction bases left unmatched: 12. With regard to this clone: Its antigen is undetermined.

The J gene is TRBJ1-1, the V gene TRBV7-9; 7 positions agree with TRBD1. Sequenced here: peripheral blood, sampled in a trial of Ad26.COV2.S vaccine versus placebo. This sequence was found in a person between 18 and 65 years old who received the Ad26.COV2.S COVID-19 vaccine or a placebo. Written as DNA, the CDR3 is TGTGCCAGCAGCCCCTCATCTCCCAGGGGGTACACTGAAGCTTTCTTT. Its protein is CASSPSSPRGYTEAFF.